The 22 T cell receptor beta chains below come from one sample, sequenced in a study of T cell changes during pregnancy in multiple sclerosis. Data came from immunoSEQ multiplex PCR; TCRdb stores just in-frame clones and leaves some out. The sample has approximately 50,000 clones; 94% are singletons. The material was CD4+ T cells from peripheral blood mononuclear cells, obtained in the third trimester of pregnancy. These receptor sequences come from a female donor with multiple sclerosis, enrolled in a pregnancy study.

This sequence joins TRBV7-2 and TRBJ2-7, with 8 positions matching TRBD1. The CDR3 extends over 15 amino acids. CDR1 and CDR2 (germline): SGHTA, FQGNSA. V shed 3 bases and J 3 bases; nucleotides not matched to a gene: 7. The CDR3 DNA reads TGTGCCAGCAGCTTGACAGGGGTGGGGAACTACGAGCAGTACTTC. Translating it yields CASSLTGVGNYEQYF.

The V call is TRBV6-5, the J call TRBJ1-1; no clear D gene. The germline V and J ends were trimmed by 2 bases and 2 bases, with 9 bases remaining between them. Germline V gene lookup returns CDR1 MNHEY and CDR2 SVGAGI. The CDR3 extends over 14 amino acids. In nucleotides, the CDR3 is TGTGCCAGCAGTTACATGGCGGTTAACACTGAAGCTTTCTTT. Its translation: CASSYMAVNTEAFF.

The chain has TRBV11-2 and TRBJ1-4; 7 bases are a match to TRBD1. This CDR3 has 15 amino acids. V lost 1 base, J lost 7 bases, and 6 bases stayed unmatched. Germline-derived CDR1 and CDR2 are SGHAT and FQNNGV. For the CDR3, the DNA is TGTGCCAGCAGCTTAGGAGACAGGGATTTTGAAAAACTGTTTTTT. It specifies CASSLGDRDFEKLFF.

The chain links TRBV6-1 to TRBJ2-1, with TRBD2 matching 12 bases. V was pared by 1 base and J by 5 bases, with 0 bases of the junction left unmatched. Per germline, CDR1 MNHNS and CDR2 SASEGT. CDR3 length: 15 residues. The CDR3 here is CASSEGTSGNNEQFF. The CDR3 DNA follows: TGTGCCAGCAGTGAAGGGACTAGCGGGAACAATGAGCAGTTCTTC.

A few counts support this clone. The rearrangement uses TRBV7-9 and TRBJ1-2; 9 bases map to TRBD1. The CDR3 sequence is 13 residues long. The V gene end was trimmed by 2 bases and the J gene end by 7 bases; junction bases not matched to a gene: 2. In germline, CDR1 is SEHNR, CDR2 FQNEAQ (reference sequence). The chain's CDR3 is CASSLRTGAGYTF. The CDR3 DNA follows: TGTGCCAGCAGCTTACGGACAGGGGCTGGCTACACCTTC.

V gene TRBV7-8 combines with J gene TRBJ2-7; no reliable D call. CDR3 length: 13 amino acids. Germline CDR1 is SGHVS and CDR2 is FQNEAQ. V was pared by 1 base and J by 7 bases, with 11 bases between. CDR3 sequence reads: CASSLDSSLEQYF. The CDR3 bases are TGTGCCAGCAGCTTAGACAGTTCTTTGGAGCAGTACTTC.

The V call is TRBV4-2, the J call TRBJ1-3, with a possible D match to TRBD1 (5 bases). V was clipped by 0 bases and J by 4 bases, with 16 bases between them. This CDR3 spans 17 amino acids. The germline gives CDR1 LGHNA, CDR2 YNFKEQ. In DNA, the CDR3 is TGTGCCAGCAGCCAAGATTTGGGTACAGGTGGAGGAAACACCATATATTTT. Translated: CASSQDLGTGGGNTIYF.

The chain is built from TRBV6-5 and TRBJ2-7; perhaps TRBD2 as D (5 bases). Germline lookup yields CDR1 MNHEY and CDR2 SVGAGI. Trimming removed 2 bases at V and 5 bases at J, with 13 bases between. This CDR3 is built from 14 residues. This CDR3 is CASSYGYFGDEQYF. The CDR3 nucleotides are TGTGCCAGCAGTTACGGGTATTTCGGGGACGAGCAGTACTTC.

This clone was seen just once. The chain has TRBV28 and TRBJ2-7; TRBD1 aligns across 9 bases. V gave up 3 bases and J gave up 3 bases; unmatched junction bases: 6. From germline, CDR1 is MDHEN and CDR2 SYDVKM. This CDR3 is 15 amino acids long. The CDR3 is CASSLEGQGLYEQYF. CDR3 nucleotides: TGTGCCAGCAGTTTGGAGGGACAGGGTCTCTACGAGCAGTACTTC.

This rearrangement joins TRBV10-3 to TRBJ2-3; 8 nucleotides match TRBD2. J was trimmed by 1 base and V by 10 bases; bases with no gene match: 7. Germline V lookup: CDR1 ENHRY, CDR2 SYGVKD. This CDR3 contains 14 residues. The CDR3 region is CATTREGRTDTQYF. The CDR3 DNA reads as TGTGCCACTACACGGGAGGGCCGCACAGATACGCAGTATTTT.

The chain employs TRBV7-8 and TRBJ2-7, with unresolved D. In germline, CDR1 is SGHVS, CDR2 FQNEAQ. The V end was cut by 5 bases, the J end by 3 bases, with 5 bases between. The length of the CDR3 is 11 residues. The chain's CDR3 is CASSRSYEQYF. CDR3 coding DNA: TGTGCCAGCAGCCGTAGCTACGAGCAGTACTTC. The full variable domain, completed using reference TRBV7-8 and TRBJ2-7, is GAGVSQSPRYKVAKRGQDVALRCDPISGHVSLFWYQQALGQGPEFLTYFQNEAQLDKSGLPSDRFFAERPEGSVSTLKIQRTQQEDSAVYLCASSRSYEQYFGPGTRLTVT.

The rearrangement uses TRBV27 and TRBJ2-7; 7 bases are a match to TRBD1. The germline V gene encodes CDR1 MNHEY and CDR2 SMNVEV (reference sequence). V lost 2 bases, J lost 5 bases, and 3 bases stayed unmatched. The CDR3 totals 13 residues. The CDR3 sequence is CASSLNRGHEQYF. CDR3 DNA: TGTGCCAGCAGTTTAAACAGGGGCCACGAGCAGTACTTC.

This chain connects TRBV30 to TRBJ1-2; weak D call: TRBD1 (6 bases). Deletions cut 1 base from V and 4 bases from J, with 13 bases between. The CDR3 is made up of 14 amino acids. Germline CDR1 GTSNPN, CDR2 SVGIG (reference sequence). The CDR3 DNA reads TGTGCCTGGAGTGGGGACACCGGGTTCTATGGCTACACCTTC. It is translated as CAWSGDTGFYGYTF.

V and J are TRBV7-8 and TRBJ1-2, with D possibly matching TRBD1 (5 bases). V was clipped by 1 base and J by 0 bases, with 9 bases between them. Germline values: CDR1 SGHVS, CDR2 FQNEAQ. The CDR3 runs 15 residues. The CDR3 protein is CASSLGIGANYGYTF. The CDR3 DNA reads TGTGCCAGCAGCTTAGGGATAGGGGCTAACTATGGCTACACCTTC.

This clone was detected only once. The J gene is TRBJ2-2, the V gene TRBV5-8; 8 positions match TRBD2. The CDR3 sequence is 15 residues long. Germline V gives CDR1 SGHTS, CDR2 YDEGEE. The V segment lost 4 bases and the J segment 1 base; nucleotides outside the gene matches: 3. The CDR3 region has the DNA TGTGCCAGCAGCCTCGCGGGAGGGAACACCGGGGAGCTGTTTTTT. It translates to CASSLAGGNTGELFF.

The V call is TRBV9, the J call TRBJ2-5; D unclear. Germline V lookup: CDR1 SGDLS, CDR2 YYNGEE. V shed 4 bases and J shed 2 bases, with 12 bases lying between them. This CDR3 comprises 14 residues. CDR3 in amino acids: CASSFLSSQETQYF. The CDR3 DNA reads TGTGCCAGCAGCTTCCTATCTAGTCAAGAGACCCAGTACTTC.

V is TRBV5-6 and J is TRBJ2-2, with D unresolved. CDR3 length: 12 residues. Trimming took 5 bases from V and 5 from J, leaving 7 bases between them. Germline V gives CDR1 SGHDT, CDR2 YYEEEE. CDR3 bases: TGTGCCAGCAGTCCGAGGACCGGGGAGCTGTTTTTT. As protein: CASSPRTGELFF.

V is TRBV14 and J is TRBJ2-1; 13 bases match TRBD2. V shed 3 bases and J 0 bases; nucleotides not matched to a gene: 14. Germline-derived CDR1 and CDR2 are SGHDN and FVKESK. The CDR3 length is 21 residues. DNA of the CDR3: TGTGCCAGCAGCCAGGGGACTAGCGGGGTTCCAAACAGAAGCTCCTACAATGAGCAGTTCTTC. Amino acids: CASSQGTSGVPNRSSYNEQFF. The full variable domain, completed using reference TRBV14 and TRBJ2-1, is EAGVTQFPSHSVIEKGQTVTLRCDPISGHDNLYWYRRVMGKEIKFLLHFVKESKQDESGMPNNRFLAERTGGTYSTLKVQPAELEDSGVYFCASSQGTSGVPNRSSYNEQFFGPGTRLTVL.

The V gene is TRBV9, the J gene TRBJ2-5; D is ambiguous. Germline V CDR1 and CDR2: SGDLS, YYNGEE. V was pared by 1 base and J by 5 bases, with 9 bases between. The CDR3 covers 13 residues. CDR3 nucleotide sequence: TGTGCCAGCAGCGTAATGAGTGAGGAGACCCAGTACTTC. Translating it yields CASSVMSEETQYF. The full variable domain, in which reference TRBV9 and TRBJ2-5 provide the parts outside the CDR3, is DSGVTQTPKHLITATGQRVTLRCSPRSGDLSVYWYQQSLDQGLQFLIQYYNGEERAKGNILERFSAQQFPDLHSELNLSSLELGDSALYFCASSVMSEETQYFGPGTRLLVL.

This sequence joins TRBV5-4 and TRBJ2-4, with 8 bases identical to TRBD2. Unmatched junction bases numbered 8, after V lost 4 bases and J lost 2 bases. The CDR3 is 16 amino acids. Germline V gene sequence: CDR1 SGHNT, CDR2 YYREEE (reference sequence). CDR3 amino acids: CASSNRLASPKNIQYF. In DNA form, the CDR3 reads TGTGCCAGCAGCAACCGACTAGCGAGCCCCAAAAACATTCAGTACTTC.

The chain has TRBV5-1 and TRBJ2-4, with D possibly being TRBD1 (5 bases). In germline, CDR1 is SGHRS, CDR2 YFSETQ. This CDR3 has 16 amino acids. V dropped 4 bases and J dropped 3 bases, with 17 bases sitting between them. CDR3 coding DNA: TGCGCCAGCAGCGACAGCCTGGGTCTCAGCAAAAACATTCAGTACTTC. Translating gives CASSDSLGLSKNIQYF.

Only one count was recorded for this clone. The rearrangement joins TRBV27 to TRBJ2-3, with a possible D match to TRBD2 (5 bases). Trimming left V 3 bases short and J 2 bases short, with 15 bases between. This CDR3 has 16 residues. The germline V gene has CDR1 MNHEY and CDR2 SMNVEV (reference sequence). CDR3 protein: CASSFKVGVHTDTQYF. CDR3 sequence (DNA): TGTGCCAGCAGTTTTAAGGTCGGGGTTCACACAGATACGCAGTATTTT.